This TCR beta chain is from a study of tumor-infiltrating lymphocytes in localized non-small cell lung cancer. General study results and limits: Recurrence-free survival showed no association with tumor T-cell fraction. Each assay used a separate piece of the same tissue.

Libraries were prepared by immunoSEQ multiplex PCR; TCRdb keeps only in-frame clonotypes and omits some of them. The sample includes around 15,000 clones, around two thirds seen only once; the top ten take 6.5%. V shed 1 base and J shed 5 bases, with 6 bases lying between them. CDR1 and CDR2 (germline): LGHNA, YNFKEQ. This CDR3 comprises 13 residues. This clone has only a few counts. Its antigen is not identified. J is TRBJ2-1 and V is TRBV4-2; D gene unclear. Sequenced input: lung tumor tissue. This sequence originates from a human donor with non-small cell lung cancer. The CDR3 nucleotides read TGTGCCAGCAGCCAAGTACTCGACAATGAGCAGTTCTTC. Translated: CASSQVLDNEQFF.